This note documents a single T cell receptor beta chain sequence. As yet, its antigen is unknown. Given a much more abundant clone one base away, this may be a read error. This sample was included in a study of human T cells and chemical hapten exposure. Time point indicated: patch test 3, about 24 weeks after DPC sensitization. Treatment noted: therapeutic diphenylcyclopropenone sensitization with weekly scalp DPC. General study points: The formation of large CDR3 similarity clusters by expanded TCRs significantly exceeded that of controls.

With 2 bases removed from V and 1 base from J, the gap between germline ends came to 9 bases. The CDR3 covers 14 residues. The germline CDR1 and CDR2 sequences are MNHNY and SVGAGI (reference sequence). TCRdb recomputed calls from the RACE reads with MiXCR, one row per CDR3 protein. The sample includes tens of thousands of distinct CDR3 sequences, roughly 11% of them seen just once. The TCR sequence derives from a woman in her twenties or thirties with alopecia areata. Some clones in this sample may be carry-over from other donors' samples. The chain is built from TRBV6-6 and TRBJ2-7; D unresolved. The sequenced sample was whole blood, obtained in connection with sensitization to the hapten diphenylcyclopropenone (DPC). The CDR3 protein is CASSYTDGSYEQYF. CDR3 DNA sequence: TGTGCCAGCAGTTACACGGACGGGTCCTACGAGCAGTACTTC.